Listed below are T cell receptor beta chains from one sample, sequenced in a study of regulatory and conventional T cells in RAG deficiency. Repertoires were generated with immunoSEQ multiplex PCR, while TCRdb's copy carries only in-frame clones and drops some. The sample includes 45,000 or so clones, 75% to 90% seen only once; the top ten take 0.45% to 0.6%. This same sample was also part of a study on regulatory T cells.

Sequenced: CD4+ effector T cells sorted from blood. The receptor source for this set is a human donor in good health. The CDR3 runs from the conserved cysteine through the conserved F or W. Each record gives: clone size, J gene, V gene, D gene, CDR3 DNA, CDR3 protein. D genes are given only for firm matches. Clone size is not always given. Where it is, it says once, few, many or a class for expanded clones.

-	TRBJ2-3	TRBV13	TRBD2	TGTGCCAGCAGCGTAACCGGGACTAGCGCAGGGGATACGCAGTATTTT	CASSVTGTSAGDTQYF
-	TRBJ1-3	TRBV6-1	TRBD1	TGTGCCAGCAGTGAAGTCCGGGACAGGCCGATCTCTGGAAACACCATATATTTT	CASSEVRDRPISGNTIYF
-	TRBJ2-1	TRBV6-6	-	TGTGCCAGCAGTATCGGGCCGGGAAATGAGCAGTTCTTC	CASSIGPGNEQFF
-	TRBJ1-5	TRBV19	TRBD1	TGTGCCAGTAGTGCCCGGGACAGGGGTGAGAGTCAGCCCCAGCATTTT	CASSARDRGESQPQHF
-	TRBJ2-2	TRBV5-1	-	TGCGCCAGCAGTATCCTTGTAAACACCGGGGAGCTGTTTTTT	CASSILVNTGELFF
-	TRBJ2-7	TRBV5-4	-	TGTGCCAGCAGCTTGGCAGGGGCGGGAGCGACCTCAGAGAGCGAGCAGTACTTC	CASSLAGAGATSESEQYF
-	TRBJ1-5	TRBV6-6	-	TGTGCCAGCTGTACGGGCAGGTCGCATCAGCCCCAGCATTTT	CASCTGRSHQPQHF
-	TRBJ2-2	TRBV6-1	-	TGTGCCAGCAAGGGGATCGTGAACACCGGGGAGCTGTTTTTT	CASKGIVNTGELFF
-	TRBJ1-6	TRBV19	TRBD1	TGTGCCAGTAGTATAGCCTGGGGACAGGGCGTACGCTCACCCCTCCACTTT	CASSIAWGQGVRSPLHF
-	TRBJ2-7	TRBV18	-	TGTGCCAGCTCAGACGGGACAACTCGAGGCTACGAGCAGTACTTC	CASSDGTTRGYEQYF
-	TRBJ2-1	TRBV5-1	TRBD2	TGCGCCAGCAGCTTGGTTAGCGGGGGCGACGGGGAGCAGTTCTTC	CASSLVSGGDGEQFF
-	TRBJ2-7	TRBV5-1	-	TGCGCCAGCAGCTTGGCCCAAGTCCCCTACGAGCAGTACTTC	CASSLAQVPYEQYF
-	TRBJ1-4	TRBV5-1	-	TGCGCCAGCAGTCGGGCAGGGCATGCAACTAATGAAAAACTGTTTTTT	CASSRAGHATNEKLFF
-	TRBJ1-4	TRBV19	-	TGTGCCAGTAGGGGCTCAGGCCCTTCTAATGAAAAACTGTTTTTT	CASRGSGPSNEKLFF
-	TRBJ2-5	TRBV19	TRBD2	TGTGCCAGTAGTATAGTACTAGCGGGCCAAGAGACCCAGTACTTC	CASSIVLAGQETQYF
-	TRBJ1-5	TRBV23-1	-	TGCGCCAGCAGTCAAGAGACAGGTCAGCCCCAGCATTTT	CASSQETGQPQHF
-	TRBJ2-1	TRBV6-1	TRBD2	TGTGCCAGCAGTGAGGGGGGGACGAGGAGCAATGAGCAGTTCTTC	CASSEGGTRSNEQFF
-	TRBJ1-1	TRBV2	-	TGTGCCAGCAATAAGGGTTTGAACACTGAAGCTTTCTTT	CASNKGLNTEAFF
-	TRBJ1-6	TRBV5-6	-	TGTGCCAGCAGCCCGGAGGGGCGGGTACGGTCACCCCTCCACTTT	CASSPEGRVRSPLHF
-	TRBJ1-1	TRBV5-1	-	TGCGCCAGCAGTCGGGAAAATATGAACACTGAAGCTTTCTTT	CASSRENMNTEAFF
once	TRBJ2-1	TRBV6-1	TRBD2	TGTGCCAGCAGTGAAATGACTAGCGGGAGATATGAGCAGTTCTTC	CASSEMTSGRYEQFF
-	TRBJ2-1	TRBV29-1	-	TGCAGCGTTGAGGGGACTGCAGGTCTTAACAATGAGCAGTTCTTC	CSVEGTAGLNNEQFF
-	TRBJ1-6	TRBV2	-	TGTGCCAGCAGAGTGGACAGTACCATTTCACCCCTCCACTTT	CASRVDSTISPLHF
-	TRBJ2-5	TRBV2	-	TGTGCCAGCAGTCCTGCGGAGGGTCGGGAGACCCAGTACTTC	CASSPAEGRETQYF
-	TRBJ1-6	TRBV19	TRBD1	TGTGCCCGACAGGGAAGCTCCTATAATTCACCCCTCCACTTT	CARQGSSYNSPLHF
-	TRBJ2-2	TRBV2	TRBD1	TGTGCCAGCAGTGAGGGACAGGGGGCGCTCACCGGGGAGCTGTTTTTT	CASSEGQGALTGELFF
-	TRBJ1-6	TRBV30	-	TGTGCCTGGAGTGTTGACAGTGAGTTTACACCCCTCCACTTT	CAWSVDSEFTPLHF
-	TRBJ2-5	TRBV19	-	TGTGCCAGTACCCAGTATGGCTCCGGGGCCGGAGGGGAGACCCAGTACTTC	CASTQYGSGAGGETQYF
-	TRBJ1-4	TRBV15	-	TGTGCCACCAGCAGAGGGGGACAAAGTAATGAAAAACTGTTTTTT	CATSRGGQSNEKLFF
-	TRBJ2-5	TRBV15	-	TGTGCCACCAGCAGAGGGGCCAGAAAACAAGAGACCCAGTACTTC	CATSRGARKQETQYF
-	TRBJ1-5	TRBV28	TRBD1	TGTGCCAGCAGTGCCTCGGGACAGGTAGGCCAGCCCCAGCATTTT	CASSASGQVGQPQHF
-	TRBJ2-5	TRBV27	TRBD2	TGTGCCAGCAGTAGCTCTAGCGGGAGGGCTTGGGAGACCCAGTACTTC	CASSSSSGRAWETQYF
-	TRBJ2-3	TRBV6-1	TRBD2	TGTGCCAGCAGGGGGACTAGCGGAGATACGCAGTATTTT	CASRGTSGDTQYF
-	TRBJ1-1	TRBV28	TRBD1	TGTGCCAGTCAGGGACAGGGGGCATCTGAAGCTTTCTTT	CASQGQGASEAFF
-	TRBJ2-3	TRBV15	TRBD2	TGTGCCACCAGCAGCCGGGGGGGCGGCACAGATACGCAGTATTTT	CATSSRGGGTDTQYF
-	TRBJ1-6	TRBV10-3	-	TGTGCCATCTCGCCAGAGACCGCTAATTCACCCCTCCACTTT	CAISPETANSPLHF
-	TRBJ1-2	TRBV6-5	-	TGTGCCAGCAGTCCTTACCAGGGACGTCGGTATGGCTACACCTTC	CASSPYQGRRYGYTF
-	TRBJ2-1	TRBV5-1	TRBD1	TGCGCCAGCAGCTTCGGACAGGGGGTCGGCAATGAGCAGTTCTTC	CASSFGQGVGNEQFF
-	TRBJ2-3	TRBV6-1	-	TGTGCCAGCAGTGTCCTCGGAGATACGCAGTATTTT	CASSVLGDTQYF
-	TRBJ2-1	TRBV6-6	TRBD1	TGCGCCAGCAGCCGGGACAGTCACAATGAGCAGTTCTTC	CASSRDSHNEQFF